The present entry profiles one T cell receptor beta chain with its context. Its cognate antigen is unknown. Full-length variable regions came from constant-region reverse primers plus semi-nested Nested Universal Primer A PCR. One entry per CDR3 protein, called by TCRdb with MiXCR from the 5' RACE reads. The repertoire consists of more than 10,000 distinct CDR3 sequences, with roughly 51% occurring once and the leading ten covering approximately 12%. The CDR3 runs to 17 residues. The J segment lost 5 bases and the V segment lost 1 base, leaving 8 bases of the junction unmatched. Germline values: CDR1 MGHRA, CDR2 YSYEKL. The sorted Tregs were CD4+CD25+CD127-/low cells. Overall study results and limits: Tumor memory CD4+ T cell TCR gene usage clustered with blood and lymph node memory CD4+ cells and lymph node naive CD4+ cells. Tumor Treg TCRs overlapped most with tumor naive CD4+ cells.

This clonotype was obtained from a female donor with breast cancer. The V gene is TRBV4-1, the J gene TRBJ2-3, with TRBD2 matching over 11 bases. Sequenced material: tumor-infiltrating Tregs sorted from the breast tumor. DNA for the CDR3: TGCGCCAGCAGCCAAGGCTTTAGCGGGAGGGCCGTAGATACGCAGTATTTT. Translating gives CASSQGFSGRAVDTQYF.